This TCR beta chain was sequenced in a study of breast tumors, draining lymph nodes, adjacent tissues. Judged by abundance, this clonotype is medium-sized. TCRdb fed the multiplex PCR reads into MiXCR, producing one record per CDR3 protein. The sample has about 17,000 distinct CDR3 sequences; 60% to 70% are singletons. Per germline, CDR1 SNHLY and CDR2 FYNNEI. The length of the CDR3 is 12 residues. The V gene lost 6 bases and the J gene lost 4 bases, with 9 bases spanning the gap. J is TRBJ1-2 and V is TRBV2; a weak D match, TRBD1 (5 bases). This clonotype was obtained from a female donor with breast cancer. Some clones in this sample may be carry-over from other donors' samples. The specimen sequenced was tumor-adjacent breast tissue. The CDR3 sequence is CASRDNRYGYTF. In nucleotides, the CDR3 is TGTGCCAGCAGGGACAACCGCTATGGCTACACCTTC.